This passage covers 17 T cell receptor beta chains from one sample sequenced in a study of CD8 T cells in Susac syndrome. The RNA input was about 0.45 to 1 ug, and it was reverse transcribed with random hexamers. Using its own MiXCR run on the immunoSEQ multiplex PCR reads, TCRdb lists one record per CDR3 protein. This table has some 160,000 distinct CDR3 sequences, approximately 94% appearing once. Sequenced sample: CD4+ T cells from PBMCs. The receptors were sampled from a human donor with Susac syndrome.

The rearrangement joins TRBV2 to TRBJ2-2; D is possibly TRBD1 or TRBD2 (5 bases each). Trimming stripped 6 bases from V and 7 bases from J, with 12 bases between. This CDR3 comprises 13 residues. Germline-derived CDR1 and CDR2 are SNHLY and FYNNEI. The CDR3 region has the DNA TGTGCCAGCAGGGGGACGTCAGGCGGGGAGCTGTTTTTT. It yields the protein CASRGTSGGELFF.

DNA of the CDR3: TGTGCCACCAGTGATCGTACAGGACTCCGGGGAGCTTTCTTT. As protein: CATSDRTGLRGAFF. The chain couples TRBV24-1 to TRBJ1-1; TRBD1 might be the D (5 bases). The CDR3 loop spans 14 amino acids. Germline lookup yields CDR1 KGHDR and CDR2 SFDVKD. Trimming pared 3 bases from V and 10 bases from J, leaving 17 bases between.

The chain employs TRBV7-9 and TRBJ1-2; D call uncertain. Germline loops: CDR1 SEHNR, CDR2 FQNEAQ (reference sequence). The CDR3 covers 14 residues. The V gene lost 5 bases and the J gene lost 3 bases, with 13 bases spanning the gap. DNA of the CDR3: TGTGCCAGCAGCCCATGGGCAGGCGACTATGGCTACACCTTC. Its protein is CASSPWAGDYGYTF.

V is TRBV20-1 and J is TRBJ1-5; TRBD1 matches at 9 bases. The J segment lost 4 bases and the V segment lost 4 bases, leaving 11 bases of the junction unmatched. Per the germline V gene, CDR1 is DFQATT and CDR2 is SNEGSKA (reference sequence). The CDR3 contains 16 residues. This chain's CDR3 is CSATPAQGAKNQPQHF. CDR3 nucleotides: TGCAGTGCTACCCCGGCACAGGGGGCCAAGAATCAGCCCCAGCATTTT.

The chain couples TRBV7-3 to TRBJ2-3; 7 bases align to TRBD2. Looked up from germline, CDR1 is SGHTA and CDR2 is FQGTGA. The length of the CDR3 is 13 residues. Trimming cost V 6 bases and J 4 bases; bases outside gene matches: 4. The CDR3 region has the DNA TGTGCCAGCAGATGGGGGGGGGCAGATACGCAGTATTTT. Translating it yields CASRWGGADTQYF.

The rearrangement joins TRBV19 to TRBJ2-2; TRBD1 aligns across 7 bases. CDR1 is LNHDA and CDR2 is SQIVND in the germline V gene (reference sequence). V lost 8 bases, J lost 0 bases, and 6 bases stayed unmatched. The CDR3 covers 15 residues. CDR3: CASRTGPTNTGELFF. CDR3 coding DNA: TGTGCCAGTCGGACAGGCCCGACGAACACCGGGGAGCTGTTTTTT.

The rearrangement uses TRBV5-6 and TRBJ2-5, with 9 bases fitting TRBD1. The CDR3 spans 16 residues. CDR1 SGHDT and CDR2 YYEEEE come from the germline V gene. V dropped 4 bases and J dropped 2; count of bases not matched to a gene: 9. Here the CDR3 reads CASSHGTGRGQETQYF. DNA for the CDR3: TGTGCCAGCAGCCATGGGACAGGGAGGGGGCAAGAGACCCAGTACTTC.

This chain joins TRBV7-2 and TRBJ2-7, with D maybe TRBD2 (6 bases). The V end lost 5 bases, the J end lost 4 bases, and 21 bases lay between the germline ends. Germline V gives CDR1 SGHTA, CDR2 FQGNSA. This CDR3 is 16 amino acids long. The CDR3 nucleotides read TGTGCCAGCAGCGCCGGGTTCGACGGGGGTTTTTACGAGCAGTACTTC. This encodes CASSAGFDGGFYEQYF.

The V and J genes are TRBV27 and TRBJ1-1; possible D gene TRBD1, 6 bases. Germline loops: CDR1 MNHEY, CDR2 SMNVEV (reference sequence). V dropped 2 bases and J dropped 4 bases, with 11 bases sitting between them. The CDR3 loop spans 14 amino acids. The CDR3 region is CASSLVPRGTEAFF. For the CDR3, the DNA is TGTGCCAGCAGTTTAGTGCCCAGGGGCACTGAAGCTTTCTTT.

The chain carries TRBV5-1 and TRBJ2-7, with 8 bases matching TRBD1. This CDR3 spans 15 amino acids. The ends lost 0 bases at V and 5 bases at J; junction bases unmatched: 7. Germline-derived CDR1 and CDR2 are SGHRS and YFSETQ. This CDR3 is CASSLGLDRAHEQYF. Here the CDR3 DNA reads TGCGCCAGCAGCTTGGGTCTGGACAGGGCCCACGAGCAGTACTTC.

This clonotype was counted a few times. CDR3 nucleotide sequence: TGTGCCAGCAGTGAAAGTAGGTTCTCCTACGAGCAGTACTTC. This sequence encodes CASSESRFSYEQYF. The chain is built from TRBV6-1 and TRBJ2-7; no definite D call. This CDR3 spans 14 amino acids. CDR1 and CDR2 (germline): MNHNS, SASEGT. The V end was cut by 2 bases, the J end by 0 bases, with 8 bases between.

The chain is built from TRBV6-5 and TRBJ1-5; 8 nucleotides match TRBD1. CDR1 is MNHEY and CDR2 is SVGAGI in the germline V gene. The ends lost 5 bases at V and 2 bases at J; junction bases unmatched: 5. The CDR3 is 15 residues long. As DNA, the CDR3 is TGTGCCAGCAGTCGACAGGGGAAGGGCAATCAGCCCCAGCATTTT. Amino acid sequence: CASSRQGKGNQPQHF.

The chain links TRBV25-1 to TRBJ1-6; D is undetermined. Germline assignment: CDR1 MGHDK and CDR2 SYGVNS. V was shortened by 3 bases and J by 0 bases, with 15 bases between the two germline ends. The CDR3 has 18 amino acids. CDR3 amino acids: CASSDLKEEGSYNSPLHF. CDR3 bases: TGTGCCAGCAGTGATTTAAAGGAGGAGGGCTCCTATAATTCACCCCTCCACTTT.

V is TRBV29-1 and J is TRBJ1-1; D remains ambiguous. CDR1 SQVTM and CDR2 ANQGSEA come from the germline V gene. Trimming took 6 bases from V and 1 from J, leaving 15 bases between them. The CDR3 extends over 14 amino acids. CDR3 bases: TGCAGCGTGTCATCAGTCCAAGGGAACACTGAAGCTTTCTTT. It translates to CSVSSVQGNTEAFF.

The rearrangement uses TRBV7-2 and TRBJ1-1; 7 bases are shared with TRBD1. V lost 1 base to trimming and J lost 11 bases; unmatched junction nucleotides: 13. CDR3 length: 15 residues. Germline CDR1 reads SGHTA; CDR2 reads FQGNSA. This chain's CDR3 is CASSLGPTGIRRAFF. CDR3 bases: TGTGCCAGCAGCTTAGGCCCGACAGGGATACGAAGGGCTTTCTTT.

This chain uses TRBV25-1 with TRBJ1-2, with no clear D. Germline CDR1 reads MGHDK; CDR2 reads SYGVNS. The germline V and J ends were trimmed by 2 bases and 4 bases, with 17 bases remaining between them. CDR3 length equals 16 residues. CDR3 DNA: TGTGCCAGCAGTGAAAGCGACGTGCACGGGCTCTATGGCTACACCTTC. The encoded protein is CASSESDVHGLYGYTF.

The rearrangement links TRBV20-1 to TRBJ2-1; 7 nucleotides align to TRBD1. The V segment lost 3 bases and the J segment 5 bases; nucleotides outside the gene matches: 7. This CDR3 contains 14 residues. CDR1 and CDR2 from the germline V gene are DFQATT and SNEGSKA (reference sequence). CDR3 amino acids: CSARRQGSNNEQFF. The CDR3 bases are TGCAGTGCTAGGAGACAGGGATCCAACAATGAGCAGTTCTTC.